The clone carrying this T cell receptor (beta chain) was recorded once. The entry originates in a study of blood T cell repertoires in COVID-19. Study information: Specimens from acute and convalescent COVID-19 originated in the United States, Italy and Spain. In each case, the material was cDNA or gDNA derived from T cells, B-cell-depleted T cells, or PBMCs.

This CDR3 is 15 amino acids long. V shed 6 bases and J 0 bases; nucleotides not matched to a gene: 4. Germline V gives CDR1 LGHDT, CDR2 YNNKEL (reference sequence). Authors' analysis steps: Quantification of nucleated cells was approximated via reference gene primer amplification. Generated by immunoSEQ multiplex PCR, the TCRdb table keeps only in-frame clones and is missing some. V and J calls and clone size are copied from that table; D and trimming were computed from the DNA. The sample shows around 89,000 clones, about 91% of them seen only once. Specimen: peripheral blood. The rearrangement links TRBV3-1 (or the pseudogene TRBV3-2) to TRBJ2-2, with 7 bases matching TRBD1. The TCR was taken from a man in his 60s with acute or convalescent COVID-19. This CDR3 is CASSNQGANTGELFF. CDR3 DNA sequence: TGTGCCAGCAGTAACCAGGGGGCGAACACCGGGGAGCTGTTTTTT.